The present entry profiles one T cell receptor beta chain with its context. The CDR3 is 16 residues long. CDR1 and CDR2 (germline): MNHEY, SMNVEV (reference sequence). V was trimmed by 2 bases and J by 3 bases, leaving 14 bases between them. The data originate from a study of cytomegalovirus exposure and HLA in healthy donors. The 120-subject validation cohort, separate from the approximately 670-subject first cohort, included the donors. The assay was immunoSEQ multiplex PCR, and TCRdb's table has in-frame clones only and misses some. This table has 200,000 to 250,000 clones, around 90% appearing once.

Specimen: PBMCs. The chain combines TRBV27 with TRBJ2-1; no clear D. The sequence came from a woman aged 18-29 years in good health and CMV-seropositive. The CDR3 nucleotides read TGTGCCAGCAGTTTACGCGGAGCCTTAAACTACAATGAGCAGTTCTTC. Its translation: CASSLRGALNYNEQFF.